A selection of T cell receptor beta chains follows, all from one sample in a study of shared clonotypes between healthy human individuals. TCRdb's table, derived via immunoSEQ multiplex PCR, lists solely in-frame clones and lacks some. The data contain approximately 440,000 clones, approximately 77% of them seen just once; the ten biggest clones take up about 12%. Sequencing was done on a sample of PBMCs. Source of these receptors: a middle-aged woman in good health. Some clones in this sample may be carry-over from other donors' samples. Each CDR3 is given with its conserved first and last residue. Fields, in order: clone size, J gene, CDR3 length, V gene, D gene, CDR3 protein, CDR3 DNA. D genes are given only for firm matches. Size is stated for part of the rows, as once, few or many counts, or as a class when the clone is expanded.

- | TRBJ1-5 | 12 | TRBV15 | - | CATSSEWGPQHF | TGTGCCACCAGCAGCGAATGGGGGCCCCAGCATTTT
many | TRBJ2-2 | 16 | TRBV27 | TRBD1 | CASSTRDRGNTGELFF | TGTGCCAGCAGTACCCGGGACAGGGGGAACACCGGGGAGCTGTTTTTT
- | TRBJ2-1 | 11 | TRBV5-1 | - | CASSPNNEQFF | TGCGCCAGCAGCCCCAACAATGAGCAGTTCTTC
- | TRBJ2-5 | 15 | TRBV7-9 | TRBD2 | CASSPGTSGMSPQYF | TGTGCCAGCAGCCCCGGGACTAGCGGGATGTCGCCCCAGTACTTC
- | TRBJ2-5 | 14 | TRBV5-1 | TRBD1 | CASSTGTGGETQYF | TGCGCCAGCAGCACTGGGACAGGAGGCGAGACCCAGTACTTC
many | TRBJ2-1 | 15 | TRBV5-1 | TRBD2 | CASSTVAGTINEQFF | TGCGCCAGCAGCACTGTAGCGGGGACCATTAATGAGCAGTTCTTC
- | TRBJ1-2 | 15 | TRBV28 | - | CASSFSGQLNYGYTF | TGTGCCAGCAGTTTCTCAGGTCAGCTAAACTATGGCTACACCTTC
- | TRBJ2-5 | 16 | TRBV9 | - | CASSPRGGPSEETQYF | TGTGCCAGCAGCCCGCGGGGTGGGCCTTCCGAAGAGACCCAGTACTTC
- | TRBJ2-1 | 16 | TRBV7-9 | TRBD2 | CASSLPLAGDRDEQFF | TGTGCCAGCAGCCTCCCCCTAGCGGGAGATCGAGATGAGCAGTTCTTC
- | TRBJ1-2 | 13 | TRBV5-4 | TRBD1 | CASSLAGGEGYTF | TGTGCCAGCAGCTTGGCAGGGGGCGAAGGCTACACCTTC
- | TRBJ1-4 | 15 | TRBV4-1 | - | CASSRAPGDGEKLFF | TGCGCCAGCAGCCGCGCCCCCGGGGACGGGGAAAAACTGTTTTTT
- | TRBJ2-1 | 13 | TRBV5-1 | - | CASSLADYNEQFF | TGCGCCAGCAGCTTGGCTGACTATAATGAGCAGTTCTTC
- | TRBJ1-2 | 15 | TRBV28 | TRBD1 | CASKTPGGVVYGYTF | TGTGCCAGCAAAACGCCAGGGGGCGTGGTCTATGGCTACACCTTC
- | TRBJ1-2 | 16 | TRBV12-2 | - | CASRFAGTGAIYGYTF | TGTGCAAGTCGCTTCGCCGGGACAGGGGCGATCTATGGCTACACCTTC
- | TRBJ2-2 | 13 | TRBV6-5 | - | CASSYGDTGELFF | TGTGCCAGCAGTTACGGCGACACCGGGGAGCTGTTTTTT
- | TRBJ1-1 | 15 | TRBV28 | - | CASSTIGSGDTEAFF | TGTGCCAGCAGTACAATAGGGTCGGGGGACACTGAAGCTTTCTTT
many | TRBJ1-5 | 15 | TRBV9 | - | CASSVTPYSNQPQHF | TGTGCCAGCAGCGTGACACCTTATAGCAATCAGCCCCAGCATTTT
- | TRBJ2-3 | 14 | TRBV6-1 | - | CASSEAPGTDTQYF | TGTGCCAGCAGTGAAGCGCCAGGCACAGATACGCAGTATTTT
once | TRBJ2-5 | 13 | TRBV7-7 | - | CASSSDRRETQYF | TGTGCCAGCAGCTCGGACAGACGGGAGACCCAGTACTTC
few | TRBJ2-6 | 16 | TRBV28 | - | CASSLGTVSGANVLTF | TGTGCCAGCAGTTTGGGTACAGTCTCTGGGGCCAACGTCCTGACTTTC
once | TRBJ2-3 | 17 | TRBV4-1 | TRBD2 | CASSRPKREGPADTQYF | TGCGCCAGCAGCCGTCCCAAGCGGGAGGGCCCGGCAGATACGCAGTATTTT
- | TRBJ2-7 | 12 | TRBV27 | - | CASSLWGREQYF | TGTGCCAGCAGTTTATGGGGACGCGAGCAGTACTTC
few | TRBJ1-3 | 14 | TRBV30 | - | CAWSDSYSGNTIYF | TGTGCCTGGAGTGACAGTTACTCTGGAAACACCATATATTTT
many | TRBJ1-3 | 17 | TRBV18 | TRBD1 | CASSPKAGGASGNTIYF | TGTGCCAGCTCACCAAAGGCAGGGGGCGCGTCTGGAAACACCATATATTTT
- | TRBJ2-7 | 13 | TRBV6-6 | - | CASSLHKVHEQYF | TGTGCCAGCAGTTTACACAAGGTCCACGAGCAGTACTTC
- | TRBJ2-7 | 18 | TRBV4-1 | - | CASSQERRPGLPGYEQYF | TGCGCCAGCAGCCAAGAGCGGCGCCCGGGACTCCCGGGATACGAGCAGTACTTC
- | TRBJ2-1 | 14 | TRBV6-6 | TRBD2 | CASSYSSGSNEQFF | TGTGCCAGCAGTTACTCGAGCGGGAGCAATGAGCAGTTCTTC
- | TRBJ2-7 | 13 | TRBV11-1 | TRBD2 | CASSFSSGYEQYF | TGTGCCAGCAGCTTCTCTAGCGGATACGAGCAGTACTTC
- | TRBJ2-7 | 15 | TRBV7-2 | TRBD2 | CASSRFLGGRDEQYF | TGTGCCAGCAGCCGTTTTTTAGGCGGGAGAGACGAGCAGTACTTC
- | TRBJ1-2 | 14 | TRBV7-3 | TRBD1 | CASSPADRVYGYTF | TGTGCCAGCAGCCCCGCCGACAGGGTCTATGGCTACACCTTC
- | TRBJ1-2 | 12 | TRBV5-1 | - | CASSLVGYGYTF | TGCGCCAGCAGCTTGGTGGGCTATGGCTACACCTTC
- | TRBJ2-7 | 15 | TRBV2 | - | CASSEARGFPYEQYF | TGTGCCAGCAGTGAAGCGCGGGGCTTCCCCTACGAGCAGTACTTC
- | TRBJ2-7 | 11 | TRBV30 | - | CAWSVGGEQYF | TGTGCCTGGAGTGTCGGGGGCGAGCAGTACTTC